The 2 T cell receptor beta chains given below trace back to one sample, sequenced in a study of T cell responses to AZD1222 COVID-19 vaccine (dated by TCRdb to 2020 to 2023). Explained via the paper, the time point label denotes: baseline before first vaccination. To prepare the library, the immunoSEQ multiplex PCR assay was applied. As stored in TCRdb, this immuneACCESS dataset retains in-frame rearrangements with V and J assigned. A fraction of the clones does not appear; measured against another copy, unresolved V genes explain less than half of the discrepancy, and the remainder lacks a known reason. Within this sample are some 100,000 clones, with roughly 90% of them counted one time only. The ten top clones hold about 1.8% of the sample. Material: peripheral blood, obtained on day 0 of AZD1222 vaccination. These receptors were obtained from an adult in good health.

The CDR3 is CASSLREYRGQNTEAFF. The CDR3 DNA is TGTGCCAGCAGTTTAAGGGAGTACAGGGGGCAGAACACTGAAGCTTTCTTT. The chain carries TRBV28 and TRBJ1-1, with 9 bases aligning to TRBD1. Germline values: CDR1 MDHEN, CDR2 SYDVKM. The CDR3 is made up of 17 amino acids. The V and J ends lost 2 bases and 1 base, in that order; junction bases with no gene match: 8.

This chain links TRBV11-3 with TRBJ2-1; 9 bases are a match to TRBD1. V was clipped by 3 bases and J by 9 bases; unmatched bases: 15. The CDR3 totals 17 residues. Germline CDR1 reads SGHNT; CDR2 reads YENEEA. This CDR3 is CASSLGVGQGSLGEQFF. For the CDR3, the DNA is TGTGCCAGCAGCTTGGGGGTCGGACAGGGGTCACTGGGTGAGCAGTTCTTC.